This T cell receptor (beta chain) was identified during a study of T cell responses to AZD1222 COVID-19 vaccine. Clones were read by immunoSEQ multiplex PCR, and TCRdb kept only the in-frame ones, dropping some. The data show 160,000 or so clones, 85% to 90% seen once. This clone appeared a single time. The sample was peripheral blood, taken 28 days after the second dose of the MenACWY control vaccine. This TCR came from an adult who received the MenACWY meningococcal vaccine as a control.

CDR3 residues: CASSVGQGNEWETQYF. The CDR3 DNA follows: TGTGCCAGCAGCGTAGGACAGGGGAACGAGTGGGAGACCCAGTACTTC. The chain combines TRBV9 with TRBJ2-5; 8 bases map to TRBD1. V was clipped by 0 bases and J by 5 bases; unmatched bases: 9. The CDR3 totals 16 residues. Germline V gene lookup returns CDR1 SGDLS and CDR2 YYNGEE.